The 20 T cell receptor beta chains listed next were all sequenced from one sample in a study of blood T cell repertoires in COVID-19. Repertoires were generated with immunoSEQ multiplex PCR, while TCRdb's copy carries only in-frame clones and drops some. Seen here are a few hundred thousand clones, approximately 88% observed once, and the top ten hold approximately 1.2%. The sample was PBMCs or T cells enriched from blood (not recorded which). The origin of the receptors is a woman aged 40 to 50 with acute COVID-19.

CDR3 in amino acids: CASSSSDEKLFF. The CDR3 DNA reads TGTGCCAGCAGTTCGTCAGATGAAAAACTGTTTTTT. The V and J genes are TRBV12-3 or TRBV12-4 and TRBJ1-4, with D hard to call. The CDR3 is 12 amino acids. V lost 4 bases, J lost 6 bases, and 6 bases lay in between.

The chain employs TRBV11-2 and TRBJ1-1; D remains ambiguous. CDR3 length equals 16 residues. The germline V gene has CDR1 SGHAT and CDR2 FQNNGV. Trimming shortened V by 5 bases and J by 2 bases, and 18 bases separated the two germline ends. CDR3 sequence (DNA): TGTGCCAGCAGCCCCTGGGTAGGCGGTCAAAACACTGAAGCTTTCTTT. Protein sequence: CASSPWVGGQNTEAFF.

The V and J genes are TRBV28 and TRBJ1-4, with 7 bases identical to TRBD1. CDR1 and CDR2 from the germline V gene are MDHEN and SYDVKM. The CDR3 spans 13 residues. J gave up 8 bases and V 8 bases, and 8 bases lay outside the gene matches. In DNA form, the CDR3 reads TGTGCCAGCTGTCGGGACAGAGGGGAAAAACTGTTTTTT. Protein product: CASCRDRGEKLFF.

The chain joins TRBV5-4 to TRBJ2-2; D is undetermined. CDR3 length: 12 residues. Germline V gene lookup returns CDR1 SGHNT and CDR2 YYREEE (reference sequence). Deletions cut 4 bases from V and 7 bases from J, with 8 bases between. CDR3 residues: CASSPRVGELFF. The DNA of the CDR3 is TGTGCCAGCAGCCCCCGGGTCGGGGAGCTGTTTTTT.

CDR3 coding DNA: TGTGCCAGCAGCTTAGACCCGACAGGGGTTAGCAATCAGCCCCAGCATTTT. Its translation is CASSLDPTGVSNQPQHF. The chain uses TRBV7-9 and TRBJ1-5; 8 nucleotides agree with TRBD1. V lost 1 base to trimming and J lost 0 bases; unmatched junction nucleotides: 5. Germline V gene data show CDR1 as SEHNR and CDR2 as FQNEAQ (reference sequence). CDR3 length: 17 amino acids.

On this clone itself: An end of the junction differs from the germline gene, which may be a read error. V usage is TRBV2 and J usage is TRBJ2-1; D is perhaps TRBD2 (6 bases). Germline CDR1 SNHLY, CDR2 FYNNEI. CDR3 length: 12 residues. This chain's CDR3 is CGWGEFDNEQFF. CDR3 DNA sequence: TGCGGGTGGGGGGAGTTCGACAATGAGCAGTTCTTC. Combining the CDR3 with reference TRBV2 and TRBJ2-1 gives the whole variable domain EPEVTQTPSHQVTQMGQEVILRCVPISNHLYFYWYRQILGQKVEFLVSFYNNEISEKSEIFDDQFSVERPDGSNFTLKIRSTKLEDSAMYFCGWGEFDNEQFFGPGTRLTVL.

V is TRBV28 and J is TRBJ2-7; 9 bases agree with TRBD1. The junction had 6 bases not matched to a gene; V was cut back by 5 bases and J by 4 bases. CDR3 length equals 14 residues. Germline assignment: CDR1 MDHEN and CDR2 SYDVKM. The CDR3 DNA reads as TGTGCCAGCAGTCCCGGGACAGGGAATTACGAGCAGTACGTC. Amino acids: CASSPGTGNYEQYV.

V and J are TRBV7-8 and TRBJ1-2, with 7 positions matching TRBD1. This CDR3 is built from 13 residues. V shed 1 base, J shed 8 bases, and the junction held 4 bases outside the gene matches. Germline V gene sequence: CDR1 SGHVS, CDR2 FQNEAQ. The DNA of the CDR3 is TGTGCCAGCAGCTTAGGACAGGGAGGCGGCTACACCTTC. Its translation is CASSLGQGGGYTF.

This chain links TRBV5-5 with TRBJ2-1; 10 nucleotides agree with TRBD2. The CDR3 is 15 amino acids. V gave up 4 bases and J gave up 4 bases; unmatched junction bases: 5. Germline V lookup: CDR1 SGHKS, CDR2 YYEKEE (reference sequence). The CDR3: CASSLSSGGYNEQFF. CDR3 bases: TGTGCCAGCAGCCTATCTAGCGGGGGTTACAATGAGCAGTTCTTC.

Remarks on this clone: An end of the junction does not agree with germline; a read error may underlie this. The gene calls are TRBV7-7 and TRBJ2-1, with TRBD2 identical over 8 bases. Germline CDR1 reads SSHAT; CDR2 reads FNYEAQ (reference sequence). The CDR3 is 15 residues long. CDR3 in amino acids: CASSSLAGGYNEQFF. The CDR3 DNA follows: TGTGCTAGCAGCTCTCTAGCGGGCGGCTACAATGAGCAGTTCTTC.

The genes are TRBV18 and TRBJ1-3; 7 bases agree with TRBD1. V lost 3 bases to trimming and J lost 0 bases; unmatched junction nucleotides: 8. This CDR3 is 17 amino acids long. Germline CDR1 is KGHSH and CDR2 is LQKENI. CDR3 nucleotide sequence: TGTGCCAGCTCACCCCAGGGACAGACGCTCTCTGGAAACACCATATATTTT. Its protein is CASSPQGQTLSGNTIYF.

The chain is built from TRBV4-1 and TRBJ2-1, with 8 bases matching TRBD2. Germline-derived CDR1 and CDR2 are MGHRA and YSYEKL. The CDR3 is 16 residues long. Trimming at V came to 1 base and at J to 8 bases, leaving 10 bases not matched to a gene. The CDR3 is CASSQVWHSGSDEQFF. The DNA of the CDR3 is TGCGCCAGCAGCCAAGTTTGGCACAGCGGGAGCGATGAGCAGTTCTTC.

The V call is TRBV7-9, the J call TRBJ2-1; D is perhaps TRBD2 (7 bases). Trimming removed 5 bases at V and 7 bases at J, with 15 bases between. This CDR3 contains 14 residues. The V gene's germline CDR1 is SEHNR and CDR2 FQNEAQ (reference sequence). CDR3 residues: CASSPRGGANEQFF. The CDR3 nucleotides are TGTGCCAGCAGCCCTCGTGGGGGGGCAAATGAGCAGTTCTTC.

This chain joins TRBV7-2 and TRBJ1-5; TRBD1 is a possible D gene (5 bases). Trimming took off 4 bases at V and 1 base at J, with 11 bases between the two ends. The CDR3 sequence is 15 residues long. Germline assignment: CDR1 SGHTA and CDR2 FQGNSA. CDR3 protein: CASSSVRTSNQPQHF. The CDR3 coding sequence is TGTGCCAGCAGCTCCGTCAGGACAAGCAATCAGCCCCAGCATTTT.

J is TRBJ2-3 and V is TRBV7-2, with D perhaps matching TRBD1 (7 bases). V lost 5 bases to trimming and J lost 1 base, with 13 bases between them. This CDR3 contains 15 residues. Germline V gene lookup returns CDR1 SGHTA and CDR2 FQGNSA. DNA of the CDR3: TGTGCCAGCAGCGCGCAGGGGGGCGGCACAGATACGCAGTATTTT. Encoded protein: CASSAQGGGTDTQYF.

The sample holds a few counts of this clone. The chain uses TRBV2 and TRBJ1-2; 8 bases align to TRBD1. Trimming removed 0 bases from V and 5 bases from J; junction bases left unmatched: 5. CDR1 is SNHLY, CDR2 FYNNEI, per germline. The CDR3 runs 15 residues. The CDR3 coding sequence is TGTGCCAGCAGTGAAGCGACAGGGGCCCTATATGGCTACACCTTC. It codes for CASSEATGALYGYTF.

The V gene is TRBV30, the J gene TRBJ1-5; 8 bases align to TRBD1. CDR1 is GTSNPN, CDR2 SVGIG, per germline (reference sequence). With V trimmed by 2 bases and J by 8 bases, 5 bases remained unmatched. CDR3 size: 13 residues. CDR3 nucleotide sequence: TGTGCCTGGAGTCAACAGGGGGAAAAGCCCCAGCATTTT. Translated: CAWSQQGEKPQHF.

The V call is TRBV9, the J call TRBJ2-1; perhaps TRBD2 as D (6 bases). The length of the CDR3 is 15 residues. Germline lookup yields CDR1 SGDLS and CDR2 YYNGEE. The V end lost 0 bases, the J end lost 4 bases, and 11 bases lay between the germline ends. DNA of the CDR3: TGTGCCAGCAGCGTAGAAGGAGGGAGATACAATGAGCAGTTCTTC. Residues: CASSVEGGRYNEQFF. The full variable domain, rest sourced from reference TRBV9 and TRBJ2-1, is DSGVTQTPKHLITATGQRVTLRCSPRSGDLSVYWYQQSLDQGLQFLIQYYNGEERAKGNILERFSAQQFPDLHSELNLSSLELGDSALYFCASSVEGGRYNEQFFGPGTRLTVL.

The chain couples TRBV23-1 to TRBJ1-5; D may be TRBD1 (6 bases). TRBV23-1 is flagged as an ORF with uncertain function. CDR3 length: 16 residues. The germline V and J ends were trimmed by 7 bases and 3 bases, with 19 bases remaining between them. CDR3 coding DNA: TGCGCCAGCACCCGACGAGGGAGGGGGAACAATCAGCCCCAGCATTTT. As protein: CASTRRGRGNNQPQHF.

The chain uses TRBV19 and TRBJ2-7; TRBD1 agrees at 8 bases. This CDR3 spans 15 amino acids. After removal of 8 bases from V and 0 bases from J, the junction contained 9 bases not matched to a gene. Germline V lookup: CDR1 LNHDA, CDR2 SQIVND (reference sequence). The chain's CDR3 is CASGTGTGASYEQYF. CDR3 bases: TGTGCCAGTGGAACGGGGACAGGCGCCTCCTACGAGCAGTACTTC.